Each of the 32 T cell receptor beta chains below was sequenced from the same sample in a study of T-cell memory formation after mild COVID-19. MiXCR, run by TCRdb on the 5' RACE reads, gives a single entry per CDR3 protein. Here the sample spans a few hundred thousand distinct CDR3 sequences, 20% to 25% being singletons. The source material was PBMCs or a T cell subset sorted from them (not recorded which). All receptors come from an adult woman who had mild COVID-19 (a few samples of this study predate the infection). Cell type and time point are not known.

V is TRBV5-4 and J is TRBJ2-7; no definite D call. CDR1 is SGHNT, CDR2 YYREEE, per germline (reference sequence). Trimming left V 2 bases short and J 0 bases short, with 6 bases between. There are 13 residues in the CDR3. The CDR3 sequence: CASSFIGSYEQYF. For the CDR3, the DNA is TGTGCCAGCAGCTTTATTGGCTCCTACGAGCAGTACTTC.

The rearrangement uses TRBV4-1 and TRBJ2-5, with TRBD1 as a possible D gene (5 bases). Germline V lookup: CDR1 MGHRA, CDR2 YSYEKL. This CDR3 region has 17 residues. V shed 1 base and J shed 2 bases, with 17 bases lying between them. The CDR3 sequence: CASSQASRAINQETQYF. CDR3 sequence (DNA): TGCGCCAGCAGCCAAGCCTCCAGGGCGATCAATCAAGAGACCCAGTACTTC.

This clonotype occurred a few times. DNA of the CDR3: TGTGCCAGCAGTCCCATAGCGGGGGGGCCGGGCAAAACGCAGTATTTT. This codes for CASSPIAGGPGKTQYF. The chain couples TRBV6-6 to TRBJ2-3; 11 positions agree with TRBD2. J was trimmed by 9 bases and V by 5 bases; bases with no gene match: 13. In germline, CDR1 is MNHNY, CDR2 SVGAGI (reference sequence). This CDR3 is 16 amino acids long.

J is TRBJ1-1 and V is TRBV3-1, with D possibly TRBD1 on 6 matching bases. The CDR3 has 14 residues. Germline V gene lookup returns CDR1 LGHDT and CDR2 YNNKEL (reference sequence). V gave up 4 bases and J gave up 1 base, with 10 bases separating them. Here the CDR3 reads CASSRTGRNTEAFF. CDR3 bases: TGTGCCAGCAGCCGAACAGGGAGGAACACTGAAGCTTTCTTT.

For this clonotype: A read error may explain this, as a much larger clone is one base away. This chain uses TRBV20-1 with TRBJ2-1; D may match TRBD1 or TRBD2 (5 bases each). V lost 5 bases and J 12 bases, leaving 14 bases between the germline ends. The CDR3 is made up of 11 amino acids. The V gene's germline CDR1 is DFQATT and CDR2 SNEGSKA (reference sequence). The CDR3 bases are TGCAGTGCTCACTCCCCGGGACGGCAGTTCTTC. Protein: CSAHSPGRQFF.

The CDR3 loop reads CASSVAGMGADTQYF. In nucleotides, the CDR3 is TGTGCCAGCAGCGTAGCGGGGATGGGAGCAGATACGCAGTATTTT. The chain recombines TRBV9 with TRBJ2-3; the D gene is possibly TRBD2 (5 bases). The CDR3 is made up of 15 amino acids. Germline assignment: CDR1 SGDLS and CDR2 YYNGEE. Deletions cut 0 bases from V and 4 bases from J, with 12 bases between.

V gene TRBV5-1 combines with J gene TRBJ2-3; TRBD2 might be the D (6 bases). Germline CDR1 reads SGHRS; CDR2 reads YFSETQ. The CDR3 is 17 residues long. V lost 4 bases and J 1 base, leaving 19 bases between the germline ends. CDR3 in amino acids: CASSPEVRERGTDTQYF. The CDR3 DNA follows: TGCGCCAGCAGCCCTGAGGTCAGGGAGCGGGGCACAGATACGCAGTATTTT.

This clonotype has more than one count but fewer than ten. The CDR3 protein is CASSVLAGEDTDTQYF. The CDR3 coding sequence is TGTGCCAGCAGCGTACTAGCGGGAGAGGACACAGATACGCAGTATTTT. The chain employs TRBV11-1 and TRBJ2-3; TRBD2 aligns across 11 bases. This CDR3 is built from 16 residues. Germline loops: CDR1 SGHAT, CDR2 FQDESV (reference sequence). V trimming: 5 bases; J trimming: 2 bases; junction bases outside the gene matches: 6.

The chain couples TRBV15 to TRBJ2-3; no clear D gene. The CDR3 is 12 residues long. V lost 4 bases and J lost 5, with 7 bases in between. The germline V gene has CDR1 LNHNV and CDR2 YYDKDF (reference sequence). The CDR3 nucleotides read TGTGCCACCAGCACCCCCGTAGATACGCAGTATTTT. It is translated as CATSTPVDTQYF.

The chain recombines TRBV7-6 with TRBJ2-5; perhaps TRBD2 as D (6 bases). Germline V lookup: CDR1 SGHVS, CDR2 FNYEAQ. V lost 3 bases and J lost 3, with 17 bases in between. This CDR3 has 16 residues. CDR3: CASSFPTSRGEETQYF. The CDR3 nucleotides are TGTGCCAGCAGCTTCCCGACGTCACGCGGGGAAGAGACCCAGTACTTC.

The chain carries TRBV29-1 and TRBJ2-1; a weak D match, TRBD2 (6 bases). Germline CDR1 is SQVTM and CDR2 is ANQGSEA. V lost 4 bases to trimming and J lost 0 bases, with 10 bases between them. The CDR3 contains 14 residues. CDR3: CSVAGTGSYNEQFF. CDR3 nucleotides: TGCAGCGTTGCCGGGACTGGCTCCTACAATGAGCAGTTCTTC.

This clonotype was observed a handful of times. The rearrangement uses TRBV7-2 and TRBJ2-5; tentative D call: TRBD1 (5 bases). The V end lost 6 bases, the J end lost 7 bases, and 15 bases lay between the germline ends. The CDR3 is 13 residues long. Germline values: CDR1 SGHTA, CDR2 FQGNSA. The CDR3 reads CASSQGGAGTQYF. CDR3 DNA sequence: TGTGCCAGCAGTCAGGGCGGTGCTGGGACCCAGTACTTC. The full variable domain, completed using reference TRBV7-2 and TRBJ2-5, is GAGVSQSPSNKVTEKGKDVELRCDPISGHTALYWYRQSLGQGLEFLIYFQGNSAPDKSGLPSDRFSAERTGGSVSTLTIQRTQQEDSAVYLCASSQGGAGTQYFGPGTRLLVL.

The chain couples TRBV18 to TRBJ2-7, with TRBD1 as a possible D gene (5 bases). This CDR3 has 15 residues. V was trimmed by 5 bases and J by 3 bases, leaving 17 bases between them. Germline V gives CDR1 KGHSH, CDR2 LQKENI. CDR3 nucleotides: TGTGCCAGCTCATCCCAGGGTTCCCAGGGCTACGAGCAGTACTTC. It is translated as CASSSQGSQGYEQYF.

A few counts support this clonotype. This chain uses TRBV6-2 or TRBV6-3 with TRBJ2-2; 9 bases are a match to TRBD2. Germline V gene lookup returns CDR1 MNHEY and CDR2 SVGEGT. The CDR3 loop spans 16 amino acids. V shed 6 bases, J shed 6 bases, and the junction held 11 bases outside the gene matches. The CDR3 DNA reads as TGTGCCAGCAGGCCAACTCGCGGGGGGGCCGCCGGGGAGCTGTTTTTT. It encodes CASRPTRGGAAGELFF.

The table lists this clonotype with many counts. This chain uses TRBV4-1 with TRBJ2-2; 11 nucleotides line up with TRBD2. Germline values: CDR1 MGHRA, CDR2 YSYEKL. V lost 2 bases to trimming and J lost 4 bases; unmatched junction nucleotides: 18. There are 21 residues in the CDR3. DNA of the CDR3: TGCGCCAGCAGCCAAACATGGGGGCCGGGACTAGCGGCGGGACCCACCGGGGAGCTGTTTTTT. Amino acids: CASSQTWGPGLAAGPTGELFF.

The rearrangement uses TRBV19 and TRBJ1-2; 12 nucleotides align to TRBD1. Germline loops: CDR1 LNHDA, CDR2 SQIVND (reference sequence). V shed 10 bases and J 7 bases; nucleotides not matched to a gene: 7. This CDR3 has 13 residues. The CDR3 nucleotides read TGTGCCACCCGGGACAGGGGGCGTCGTGGCTACACCTTC. Translating gives CATRDRGRRGYTF.

This chain joins TRBV24-1 and TRBJ2-1; 13 nucleotides align to TRBD2. There are 17 residues in the CDR3. Germline V gene sequence: CDR1 KGHDR, CDR2 SFDVKD. Trimming at V came to 4 bases and at J to 2 bases, leaving 4 bases not matched to a gene. CDR3 region: CATSDPTSGRAYNEQFF. The CDR3 DNA is TGTGCCACCAGTGACCCTACTAGCGGGAGGGCCTACAATGAGCAGTTCTTC.

V usage is TRBV7-2 and J usage is TRBJ2-7; D possibly corresponds to TRBD2 (6 bases). This CDR3 has 15 residues. CDR1 and CDR2 from the germline V gene are SGHTA and FQGNSA. The V end was cut by 1 base, the J end by 1 base, with 11 bases between. CDR3 DNA: TGTGCCAGCAGCTTAGATGCGGGATCTTCCTACGAGCAGTACTTC. Translation gives CASSLDAGSSYEQYF.

This sequence joins TRBV4-3 and TRBJ1-1, with D possibly being TRBD1 (5 bases). Trimming removed 3 bases from V and 5 bases from J, with 10 bases in between. The CDR3 is 13 residues long. From germline, CDR1 is LGHNA and CDR2 YSLEER. DNA of the CDR3: TGCGCCAGCAGCCAGTCGGGGGTGACTGAAGCTTTCTTT. Translating it yields CASSQSGVTEAFF.

This clonotype was observed a handful of times. This chain uses TRBV6-1 with TRBJ2-3; 8 nucleotides line up with TRBD1. V dropped 0 bases and J dropped 1; count of bases not matched to a gene: 15. Germline V gene data show CDR1 as MNHNS and CDR2 as SASEGT. This CDR3 is 20 amino acids long. CDR3 nucleotide sequence: TGTGCCAGCAGTGAAGCGCCCGACCGGGACAGGAAACGAGGCACAGATACGCAGTATTTT. Translating it yields CASSEAPDRDRKRGTDTQYF.

In this sample, this clonotype turned up a few times. The chain combines TRBV9 with TRBJ2-1; possibly TRBD1 for D (6 bases). The CDR3 contains 12 residues. Trimming shortened V by 2 bases and J by 9 bases, and 9 bases separated the two germline ends. Germline CDR1 and CDR2: SGDLS and YYNGEE. CDR3 DNA: TGTGCCAGCAGCGTGTCCAGGGGTGAGCAGTTCTTC. Its protein product is CASSVSRGEQFF.

Comment on this clonotype: Its ends do not fully match the called genes, so a read error is possible. This chain uses TRBV3-1 with TRBJ2-1; D gene unclear. CDR1 is LGHDT, CDR2 YNNKEL, per germline (reference sequence). The CDR3 is made up of 12 amino acids. The CDR3 coding sequence is TGTGCCAGCAGCCCCACCGGAGTCGAGCATTTCTTC. This gives the protein CASSPTGVEHFF.

This clonotype was counted between two and nine times. This chain uses TRBV3-1 with TRBJ2-5; 12 bases map to TRBD2. The V segment lost 4 bases and the J segment 5 bases; nucleotides outside the gene matches: 14. Germline V gene sequence: CDR1 LGHDT, CDR2 YNNKEL (reference sequence). This CDR3 has 18 residues. The CDR3 protein is CASSRGLAGSRRGETQYF. In DNA, the CDR3 is TGTGCCAGCAGCCGAGGACTAGCGGGATCCAGGAGGGGGGAGACCCAGTACTTC.

This clonotype was detected a few times. The chain uses TRBV29-1 and TRBJ1-1; 8 nucleotides line up with TRBD1. The germline gives CDR1 SQVTM, CDR2 ANQGSEA. CDR3 size: 17 residues. Losses at the gene ends were 0 bases for V and 1 base for J; bases not matched to a gene: 10. This CDR3 is CSVEDYWTGPSNTEAFF. For the CDR3, the DNA is TGCAGCGTTGAAGACTACTGGACAGGGCCCTCGAACACTGAAGCTTTCTTT.

Regarding this clonotype: A clone one base away is much larger, so this may be a read error. The rearrangement uses TRBV11-2 and TRBJ2-1; 7 positions match TRBD2. V gave up 4 bases and J gave up 6 bases; unmatched junction bases: 12. Germline CDR1 SGHAT, CDR2 FQNNGV. This CDR3 region has 16 residues. The CDR3 reads CASSSLGTIDRNEQFF. CDR3 coding DNA: TGTGCCAGCAGCTCATTGGGGACTATCGATCGCAATGAGCAGTTCTTC.

This clonotype was recorded a few times. The V and J genes are TRBV7-9 and TRBJ2-1; 9 positions match TRBD2. V lost 5 bases and J lost 0; bases outside the gene matches: 8. The CDR3 is made up of 17 amino acids. Per the germline V gene, CDR1 is SEHNR and CDR2 is FQNEAQ (reference sequence). The CDR3: CASSIGYSGSSYNEQFF. CDR3 nucleotides: TGTGCCAGCAGCATAGGTTATAGCGGGAGCTCCTACAATGAGCAGTTCTTC.

V is TRBV10-3 and J is TRBJ1-6, with D unclear. This CDR3 has 12 residues. V dropped 0 bases and J dropped 6 bases, with 0 bases sitting between them. Germline V lookup: CDR1 ENHRY, CDR2 SYGVKD. The CDR3 sequence: CAISESNSPLHF. CDR3 bases: TGTGCCATCAGTGAGTCTAATTCACCCCTCCACTTT.

This clonotype was seen a few times. The chain is built from TRBV12-3 or TRBV12-4 and TRBJ1-4, with 9 bases identical to TRBD1. The CDR3 runs to 13 residues. The V gene end was trimmed by 3 bases and the J gene end by 9 bases; junction bases not matched to a gene: 2. The CDR3 loop is CASSFGTGKKLFF. CDR3 coding DNA: TGTGCCAGCAGTTTTGGGACAGGGAAAAAACTGTTTTTT.

This clonotype was seen only a few times. V gene TRBV20-1 combines with J gene TRBJ1-5; possibly TRBD1 for D (6 bases). CDR1 is DFQATT, CDR2 SNEGSKA, per germline (reference sequence). The CDR3 has 15 residues. The V and J ends lost 3 bases and 0 bases respectively, with 12 bases between them. This CDR3 is CSASWGPYSNQPQHF. DNA for the CDR3: TGCAGTGCTAGCTGGGGGCCCTATAGCAATCAGCCCCAGCATTTT.

Ten or more counts support this clonotype. The chain couples TRBV5-6 to TRBJ2-1, with D maybe TRBD1 (5 bases). The V gene lost 0 bases and the J gene lost 4 bases, with 5 bases spanning the gap. CDR3 size: 13 residues. Germline V gives CDR1 SGHDT, CDR2 YYEEEE. CDR3 sequence reads: CASSLDRYNEQFF. CDR3 coding DNA: TGTGCCAGCAGCTTGGACAGGTACAATGAGCAGTTCTTC.

This chain uses TRBV6-5 with TRBJ2-1; D is tentatively TRBD1 or TRBD2 (5 bases each). V lost 0 bases to trimming and J lost 4 bases, with 7 bases between them. The germline V gene has CDR1 MNHEY and CDR2 SVGAGI. This CDR3 region has 14 residues. The CDR3 loop reads CASSYSGPYNEQFF. CDR3 coding DNA: TGTGCCAGCAGTTACTCGGGACCGTACAATGAGCAGTTCTTC.

This clonotype was observed once. This chain links TRBV24-1 with TRBJ2-3; D remains ambiguous. Trimming took off 1 base at V and 4 bases at J, with 8 bases between the two ends. The germline CDR1 and CDR2 sequences are KGHDR and SFDVKD. This CDR3 has 14 residues. CDR3 DNA: TGTGCCACCAGTGATTTCGGTCCCCCAGATACGCAGTATTTT. This encodes CATSDFGPPDTQYF.